The 19 T cell receptor beta chains presented below share a single source sample, sequenced in a study of T cells in Graves' hyperthyroidism and ophthalmopathy (dated by TCRdb to about 2019). Libraries were built with multiplex PCR. This sample was sequenced with an Illumina HiSeq 2000. The TCR beta CDR3 regions were amplified from RNA transcripts. For the first round of RT-PCR on the TCR CDR3, the HTBI primer set was used together with the Qiagen OneStep RT-PCR kit. Through fastp at Q25 and MiXCR, TCRdb rebuilt clones from the public reads, retaining in-frame beta chains. Identical CDR3 protein sequences are pooled into one entry, listed with their most common genes and DNA. Across this sample there are around 260,000 distinct CDR3 sequences, with about 25% seen only once. The ten largest account for roughly 24% of the sample. The sequenced sample consisted of blood. The receptor set was obtained from a man aged 35-49 years with Graves' hyperthyroidism that later progressed to Graves' ophthalmopathy.

This clonotype was picked up many times. The CDR3 here is CSARDLRSAGELFF. DNA for the CDR3: TGCAGTGCTAGAGATCTCCGCTCGGCCGGGGAGCTGTTTTTT. This rearrangement joins TRBV20-1 to TRBJ2-2; D not certain. The germline V and J ends were trimmed by 0 bases and 6 bases, with 11 bases remaining between them. This CDR3 has 14 residues. Germline V gives CDR1 DFQATT, CDR2 SNEGSKA (reference sequence).

This sequence joins TRBV28 and TRBJ1-1, with a possible D match to TRBD1 (5 bases). Germline CDR1 reads MDHEN; CDR2 reads SYDVKM. Trimming shortened V by 8 bases and J by 3 bases, and 19 bases separated the two germline ends. The CDR3 sequence is 15 residues long. The CDR3 sequence is CASSSPGRGDTEAFF. CDR3 coding DNA: TGTGCCAGCTCCTCCCCCGGAAGGGGAGACACTGAAGCTTTCTTT.

This clonotype has a count of ten or more. The chain couples TRBV29-1 to TRBJ1-1; possible D gene TRBD1, 5 bases. This CDR3 region has 16 residues. Per germline, CDR1 SQVTM and CDR2 ANQGSEA. V was shortened by 7 bases and J by 4 bases, with 25 bases between the two germline ends. This CDR3 reads CSARDGAHGRVTEAFF. The DNA of the CDR3 is TGCAGCGCCCGGGACGGTGCACACGGGAGGGTCACTGAAGCTTTCTTT.

This clonotype was recorded at least ten times. CDR3 sequence reads: CSVWGNYVHEQYF. In DNA, the CDR3 is TGCAGCGTTTGGGGAAACTATGTCCACGAGCAGTACTTC. V usage is TRBV29-1 and J usage is TRBJ2-7; D remains unclear. The germline V gene encodes CDR1 SQVTM and CDR2 ANQGSEA. Trimming took off 5 bases at V and 5 bases at J, with 16 bases between the two ends. The CDR3 runs to 13 residues.

This clonotype was picked up many times. The V call is TRBV6-1, the J call TRBJ1-5; the D is unclear. Germline CDR1 and CDR2: MNHNS and SASEGT. V lost 7 bases to trimming and J lost 1 base, with 11 bases between them. There are 14 residues in the CDR3. In DNA, the CDR3 is TGTGCCAGCACCCCCTATAACAGCAATCAGCCCCAGCATTTT. Protein: CASTPYNSNQPQHF.

CDR3: CASWPGGYEQYF. For the CDR3, the DNA is TGTGCTTCCTGGCCGGGGGGCTACGAGCAGTACTTC. The genes are TRBV28 and TRBJ2-7; 7 bases match TRBD2. The CDR3 extends over 12 amino acids. The germline gives CDR1 MDHEN, CDR2 SYDVKM.

This clonotype was counted ten times or more. The genes are TRBV19 and TRBJ2-7, with TRBD2 matching 7 bases. The V and J ends lost 1 base and 3 bases, in that order; junction bases with no gene match: 6. Germline V lookup: CDR1 LNHDA, CDR2 SQIVND (reference sequence). There are 15 residues in the CDR3. The chain's CDR3 is CASSIGRREDYEQYF. For the CDR3, the DNA is TGTGCCAGTAGTATAGGTAGACGGGAGGACTACGAGCAGTACTTC.

This clonotype was detected many times. The V and J genes are TRBV6-1 and TRBJ2-7; 7 bases fit TRBD1. After removal of 3 bases from V and 13 bases from J, the junction contained 9 bases not matched to a gene. This CDR3 region has 12 residues. Germline CDR1 reads MNHNS; CDR2 reads SASEGT. DNA of the CDR3: TGTGCCAGCAGTGATAGGGGGCCACGGAACTACTTC. The encoded protein is CASSDRGPRNYF.

Many counts were recorded for this clonotype. This chain joins TRBV5-6 and TRBJ1-2, with TRBD1 identical over 12 bases. The J segment lost 6 bases and the V segment lost 7 bases, leaving 7 bases of the junction unmatched. From germline, CDR1 is SGHDT and CDR2 YYEEEE. This CDR3 spans 14 amino acids. Here the CDR3 reads CASGPGTGGDGYTF. The CDR3 coding sequence is TGTGCCAGCGGCCCCGGGACAGGGGGCGATGGCTACACCTTC. The full variable domain, in which reference TRBV5-6 and TRBJ1-2 provide the parts outside the CDR3, is DAGVTQSPTHLIKTRGQQVTLRCSPKSGHDTVSWYQQALGQGPQFIFQYYEEEERQRGNFPDRFSGHQFPNYSSELNVNALLLGDSALYLCASGPGTGGDGYTFGSGTRLTVV.

In its sample, this clonotype was seen a few times. The chain combines TRBV12-3 or TRBV12-4 with TRBJ1-1; no definite D call. CDR3 length: 12 residues. The CDR3: CAVGEPNTEAFF. In DNA form, the CDR3 reads TGTGCGGTCGGGGAGCCCAACACTGAAGCTTTCTTT.

There are many counts of this clonotype. The V gene is TRBV29-1, the J gene TRBJ1-1, with no clear D. This CDR3 contains 13 residues. Germline V gene data show CDR1 as SQVTM and CDR2 as ANQGSEA. Trimming took 6 bases from V and 5 from J, leaving 16 bases between them. In nucleotides, the CDR3 is TGCAGCGTGGAACGGGGTCCGGGGACTGAAGCTTTCTTT. It encodes CSVERGPGTEAFF.

The chain carries TRBV25-1 and TRBJ2-7; D is undetermined. CDR1 MGHDK and CDR2 SYGVNS come from the germline V gene. There are 13 residues in the CDR3. Trimming stripped 3 bases from V and 3 bases from J, with 9 bases between. Here the CDR3 reads CASSDVRRYEQYF. The CDR3 nucleotides read TGTGCCAGCAGTGATGTACGGCGCTACGAGCAGTACTTC.

At least ten counts were recorded for this clonotype. The rearrangement links TRBV6-5 to TRBJ1-2; D possibly corresponds to TRBD1 (5 bases). The germline V gene has CDR1 MNHEY and CDR2 SVGAGI. V lost 3 bases and J 2 bases, leaving 16 bases between the germline ends. CDR3 length: 16 residues. The CDR3 region has the DNA TGTGCCAGCAGTTATGGCCTGCAGGGCACCAACTATGGCTACACCTTC. Its translation is CASSYGLQGTNYGYTF.

In this sample, this clonotype turned up many times. The chain couples TRBV28 to TRBJ2-5, with 8 nucleotides matching TRBD2. Germline CDR1 MDHEN, CDR2 SYDVKM. CDR3 length: 15 residues. Trimming took 8 bases from V and 4 from J; bases not matched to a gene: 12. CDR3 in amino acids: CASSTGGVVRETQYF. CDR3 sequence (DNA): TGTGCCAGCTCCACGGGGGGGGTAGTACGAGAGACCCAGTACTTC.

This clonotype was picked up many times. The CDR3 bases are TGCAGTGCCCCCGCGTACAGGGAGGACACTGAAGCTTTCTTT. Its protein is CSAPAYREDTEAFF. The genes are TRBV20-1 and TRBJ1-1; the D gene is possibly TRBD1 (6 bases). The germline V gene has CDR1 DFQATT and CDR2 SNEGSKA (reference sequence). V was shortened by 6 bases and J by 3 bases, with 17 bases between the two germline ends. The CDR3 is 14 residues long.

This clonotype has at least ten counts. V gene TRBV30 combines with J gene TRBJ2-7, with TRBD2 matching 8 bases. CDR1 GTSNPN and CDR2 SVGIG come from the germline V gene (reference sequence). The CDR3 length is 14 residues. The J segment lost 4 bases and the V segment lost 0 bases, leaving 5 bases of the junction unmatched. For the CDR3, the DNA is TGTGCCTGGAGTGTCTCTAGCGGGCAGTACGAGCAGTACTTC. Residues: CAWSVSSGQYEQYF.

This rearrangement joins TRBV12-3 or TRBV12-4 to TRBJ2-7; 9 bases are a match to TRBD1. Unmatched junction bases numbered 7, after V lost 4 bases and J lost 3 bases. This CDR3 has 15 amino acids. The CDR3 sequence is CASSSPGQGRYEQYF. The CDR3 DNA reads TGTGCCAGCAGTTCGCCGGGACAGGGCCGCTACGAGCAGTACTTC.

This clonotype was detected many times. The chain links TRBV29-1 to TRBJ2-7, with TRBD1 matching 11 bases. This CDR3 is 14 amino acids long. CDR1 is SQVTM, CDR2 ANQGSEA, per germline. J gave up 3 bases and V 4 bases, and 5 bases lay outside the gene matches. CDR3 sequence (DNA): TGCAGCGTTGTTAAGGGGACAGGGGGCTACGAGCAGTACTTC. Amino acid sequence: CSVVKGTGGYEQYF.

This clonotype was seen many times. V usage is TRBV20-1 and J usage is TRBJ1-1; D gene uncertain. Germline lookup yields CDR1 DFQATT and CDR2 SNEGSKA (reference sequence). V dropped 3 bases and J dropped 3 bases, with 8 bases sitting between them. The CDR3 extends over 12 amino acids. Here the CDR3 DNA reads TGCAGTGCTAGGGTCATCGACACTGAAGCTTTCTTT. This encodes CSARVIDTEAFF.